This T cell receptor (beta chain) was captured by sequencing in a study of neurological immune-mediated disorders. This clonotype was counted at least ten times. Its antigen is currently unknown. One junction end does not reproduce the germline sequence, and a read error may be involved. As healthy controls, volunteers from a blood bank in Maryland, USA, were used. Each TCR transcript was tagged with a 10-nucleotide random UMI during 5'RACE. TCRdb used MiXCR to reprocess the 5' RACE reads, holding one entry per CDR3 protein. The sample has around 26,000 distinct CDR3 sequences; just over 6.5% are singletons. Germline V gives CDR1 LGHDT, CDR2 YNNKEL (reference sequence). This CDR3 has 14 residues. Notes on the study in general: Because no CDR3 amino acid sequences were shared across subjects by expanded clones, private repertoires were suggested in all groups. HTLV-1-associated myelopathy had the most TCR clonal expansion, while multiple sclerosis had the least, a level that fell below healthy controls.

The receptor comes from a woman aged 50 to 65 in good health. The V and J genes are TRBV3-1 and TRBJ2-2; TRBD1 is a possible D gene (6 bases). Source material: PBMCs. The CDR3 nucleotides read TGTGCCAGCAACCAAGGGGGTATCACCGGGGAGCTGTTTTTT. This codes for CASNQGGITGELFF. Looking up the rest from reference TRBV3-1 and TRBJ2-2 gives the full variable domain: DTAVSQTPKYLVTQMGNDKSIKCEQNLGHDTMYWYKQDSKKFLKIMFSYNNKELIINETVPNRFSPKSPDKAHLNLHINSLELGDSAVYFCASNQGGITGELFFGEGSRLTVL.